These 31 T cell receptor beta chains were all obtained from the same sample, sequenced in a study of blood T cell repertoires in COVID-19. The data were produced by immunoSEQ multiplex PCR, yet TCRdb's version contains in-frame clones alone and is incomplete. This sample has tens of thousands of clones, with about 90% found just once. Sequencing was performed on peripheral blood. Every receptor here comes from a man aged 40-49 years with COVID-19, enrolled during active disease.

The CDR3 region is CASSLAGTVEKLFF. For the CDR3, the DNA is TGTGCCAGCAGCTTAGCGGGGACAGTTGAAAAACTGTTTTTT. The chain employs TRBV7-9 and TRBJ1-4; 7 positions agree with TRBD1. V was clipped by 0 bases and J by 7 bases; unmatched bases: 2. The CDR3 extends over 14 amino acids. Germline V gene data show CDR1 as SEHNR and CDR2 as FQNEAQ (reference sequence).

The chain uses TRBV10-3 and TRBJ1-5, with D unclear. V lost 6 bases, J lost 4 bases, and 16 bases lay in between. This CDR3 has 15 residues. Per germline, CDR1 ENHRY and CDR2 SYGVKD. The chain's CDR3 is CAIRYSDDNNQPQHF. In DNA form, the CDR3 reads TGTGCCATCAGATACTCAGACGACAATAATCAGCCCCAGCATTTT.

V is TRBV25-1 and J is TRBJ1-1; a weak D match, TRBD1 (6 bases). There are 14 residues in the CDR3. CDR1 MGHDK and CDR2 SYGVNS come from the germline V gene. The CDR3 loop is CAAVSGEANTEAFF. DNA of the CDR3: TGTGCAGCAGTTTCAGGGGAAGCGAACACTGAAGCTTTCTTT.

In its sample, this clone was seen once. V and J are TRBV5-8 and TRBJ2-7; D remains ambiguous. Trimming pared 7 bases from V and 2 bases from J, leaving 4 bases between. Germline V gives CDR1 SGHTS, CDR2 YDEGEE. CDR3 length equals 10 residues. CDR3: CASGPYEQYF. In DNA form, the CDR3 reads TGTGCCAGCGGCCCCTACGAGCAGTACTTC.

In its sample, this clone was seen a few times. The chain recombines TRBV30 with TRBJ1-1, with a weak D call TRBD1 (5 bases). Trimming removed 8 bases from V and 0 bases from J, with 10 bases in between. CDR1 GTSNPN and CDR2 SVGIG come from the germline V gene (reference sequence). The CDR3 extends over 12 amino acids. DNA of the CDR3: TGTGCCGGGGGACGGGTGAACACTGAAGCTTTCTTT. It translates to CAGGRVNTEAFF.

CDR3 in amino acids: CASSTGQGPYTEAFF. The CDR3 coding sequence is TGCGCCAGCAGCACCGGACAGGGTCCATACACTGAAGCTTTCTTT. This chain uses TRBV5-1 with TRBJ1-1; 8 positions agree with TRBD1. The CDR3 length is 15 residues. Per germline, CDR1 SGHRS and CDR2 YFSETQ. V shed 4 bases, J shed 3 bases, and the junction held 8 bases outside the gene matches. The full variable domain, its missing parts supplied by reference TRBV5-1 and TRBJ1-1, is KAGVTQTPRYLIKTRGQQVTLSCSPISGHRSVSWYQQTPGQGLQFLFEYFSETQRNKGNFPGRFSGRQFSNSRSEMNVSTLELGDSALYLCASSTGQGPYTEAFFGQGTRLTVV.

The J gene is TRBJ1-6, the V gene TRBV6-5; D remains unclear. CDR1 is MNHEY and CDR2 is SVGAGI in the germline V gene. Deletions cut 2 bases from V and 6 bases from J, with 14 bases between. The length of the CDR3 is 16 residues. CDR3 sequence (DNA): TGTGCCAGCAGTTACAACCTAGACTCTTCTAATTCACCCCTCCACTTT. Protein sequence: CASSYNLDSSNSPLHF.

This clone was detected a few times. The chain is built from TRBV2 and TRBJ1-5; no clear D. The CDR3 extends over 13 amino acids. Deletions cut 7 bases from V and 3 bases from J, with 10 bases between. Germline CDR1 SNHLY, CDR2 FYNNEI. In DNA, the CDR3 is TGTGCCAGCAAAGGAGATGACAATCAGCCCCAGCATTTT. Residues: CASKGDDNQPQHF. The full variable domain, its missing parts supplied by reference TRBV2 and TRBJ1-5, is EPEVTQTPSHQVTQMGQEVILRCVPISNHLYFYWYRQILGQKVEFLVSFYNNEISEKSEIFDDQFSVERPDGSNFTLKIRSTKLEDSAMYFCASKGDDNQPQHFGDGTRLSIL.

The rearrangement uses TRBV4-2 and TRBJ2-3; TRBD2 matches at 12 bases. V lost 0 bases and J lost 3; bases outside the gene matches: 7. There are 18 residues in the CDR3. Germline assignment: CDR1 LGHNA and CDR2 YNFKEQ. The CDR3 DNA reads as TGTGCCAGCAGCCAAGAGTTGCGACTAGCGGGAGAAACAGATACGCAGTATTTT. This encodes CASSQELRLAGETDTQYF.

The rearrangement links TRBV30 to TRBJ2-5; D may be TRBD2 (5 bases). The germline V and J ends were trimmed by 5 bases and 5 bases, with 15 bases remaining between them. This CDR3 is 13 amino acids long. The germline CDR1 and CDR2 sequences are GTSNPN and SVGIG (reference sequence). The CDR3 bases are TGTGCCTGGGGGCTTAGCCCGGGGGAGACCCAGTACTTC. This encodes CAWGLSPGETQYF.

CDR3 region: CASSVGQRYGYTF. CDR3 bases: TGTGCCAGTAGTGTTGGACAGCGCTATGGCTACACCTTC. This rearrangement joins TRBV19 to TRBJ1-2; perhaps TRBD1 as D (6 bases). CDR3 length equals 13 residues. Looked up from germline, CDR1 is LNHDA and CDR2 is SQIVND (reference sequence). With 5 bases removed from V and 4 bases from J, the gap between germline ends came to 11 bases.

CDR3 protein: CASSEFGNTEAFF. CDR3 DNA sequence: TGTGCCAGCAGTGAGTTCGGGAACACTGAAGCTTTCTTT. This rearrangement joins TRBV2 to TRBJ1-1, with unresolved D. This CDR3 spans 13 amino acids. The V end was cut by 3 bases, the J end by 1 base, with 6 bases between. Germline assignment: CDR1 SNHLY and CDR2 FYNNEI.

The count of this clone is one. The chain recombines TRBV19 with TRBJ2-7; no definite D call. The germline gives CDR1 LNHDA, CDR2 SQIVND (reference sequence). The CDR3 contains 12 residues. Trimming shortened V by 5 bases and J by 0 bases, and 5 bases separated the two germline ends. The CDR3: CASSGASYEQYF. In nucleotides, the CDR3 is TGTGCCAGTAGTGGAGCCTCCTACGAGCAGTACTTC.

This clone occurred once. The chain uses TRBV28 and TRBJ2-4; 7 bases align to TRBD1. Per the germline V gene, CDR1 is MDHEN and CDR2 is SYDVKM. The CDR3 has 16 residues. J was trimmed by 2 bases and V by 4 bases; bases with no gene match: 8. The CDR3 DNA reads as TGTGCCAGCAGTTCTCTCCGGGACAGTACCAAAAACATTCAGTACTTC. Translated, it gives CASSSLRDSTKNIQYF.

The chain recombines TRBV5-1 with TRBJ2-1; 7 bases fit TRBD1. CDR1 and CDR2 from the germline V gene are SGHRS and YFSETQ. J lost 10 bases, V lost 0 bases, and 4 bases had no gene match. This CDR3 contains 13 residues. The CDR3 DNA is TGCGCCAGCAGCTTGGCCCCACAGGGGGAGCAGTTCTTC. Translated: CASSLAPQGEQFF.

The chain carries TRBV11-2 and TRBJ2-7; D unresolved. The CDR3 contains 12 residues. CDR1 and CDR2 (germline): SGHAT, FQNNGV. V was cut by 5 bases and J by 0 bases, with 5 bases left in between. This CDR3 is CASSQSSYEQYF. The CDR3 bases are TGTGCCAGCAGCCAATCCTCCTACGAGCAGTACTTC.

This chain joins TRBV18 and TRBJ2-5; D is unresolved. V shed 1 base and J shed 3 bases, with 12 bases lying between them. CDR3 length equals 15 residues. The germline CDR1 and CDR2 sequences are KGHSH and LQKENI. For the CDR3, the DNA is TGTGCCAGCTCACCACGGCTCCCCACAGAAGAGACCCAGTACTTC. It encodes CASSPRLPTEETQYF.

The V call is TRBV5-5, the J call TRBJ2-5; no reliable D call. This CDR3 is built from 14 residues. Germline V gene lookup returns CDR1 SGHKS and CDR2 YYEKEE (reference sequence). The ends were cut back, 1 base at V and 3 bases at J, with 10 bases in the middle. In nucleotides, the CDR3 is TGTGCCAGCAGCTTGTATAACAGTAAAGAGACCCAGTACTTC. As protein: CASSLYNSKETQYF.

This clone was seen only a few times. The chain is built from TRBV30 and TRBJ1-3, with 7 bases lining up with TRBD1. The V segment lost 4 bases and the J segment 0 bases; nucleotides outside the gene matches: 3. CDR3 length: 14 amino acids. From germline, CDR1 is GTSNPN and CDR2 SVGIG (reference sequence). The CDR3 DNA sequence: TGTGCCTGGACTTGGGACAGCTCTGGAAACACCATATATTTT. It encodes CAWTWDSSGNTIYF.

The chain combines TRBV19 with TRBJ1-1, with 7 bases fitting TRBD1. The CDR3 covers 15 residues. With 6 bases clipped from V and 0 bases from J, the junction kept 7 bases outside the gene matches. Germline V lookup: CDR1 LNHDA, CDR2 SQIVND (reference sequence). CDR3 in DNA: TGTGCCAGTAGCCCGACAGGGTCCATGAACACTGAAGCTTTCTTT. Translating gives CASSPTGSMNTEAFF.

The CDR3: CASSTGLAVNIQYF. The CDR3 DNA follows: TGTGCCAGTTCGACGGGACTAGCAGTAAACATTCAGTACTTC. The chain combines TRBV19 with TRBJ2-4, with TRBD2 matching 9 bases. J lost 6 bases, V lost 8 bases, and 8 bases had no gene match. The CDR3 has 14 residues. In germline, CDR1 is LNHDA, CDR2 SQIVND (reference sequence).

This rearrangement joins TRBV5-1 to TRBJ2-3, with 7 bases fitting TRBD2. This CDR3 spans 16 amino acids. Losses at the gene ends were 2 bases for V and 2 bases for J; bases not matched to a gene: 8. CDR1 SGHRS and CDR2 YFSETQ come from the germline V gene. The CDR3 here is CASSFAGVSITDTQYF. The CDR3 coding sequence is TGCGCCAGCAGCTTTGCGGGGGTATCTATCACAGATACGCAGTATTTT.

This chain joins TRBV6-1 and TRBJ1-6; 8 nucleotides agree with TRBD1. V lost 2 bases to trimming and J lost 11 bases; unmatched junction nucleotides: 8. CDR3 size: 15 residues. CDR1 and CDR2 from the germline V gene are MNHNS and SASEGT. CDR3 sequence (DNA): TGTGCCAGCAGTGAATCCTCAGGGGGCGTGACACCCCTCCACTTT. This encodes CASSESSGGVTPLHF.

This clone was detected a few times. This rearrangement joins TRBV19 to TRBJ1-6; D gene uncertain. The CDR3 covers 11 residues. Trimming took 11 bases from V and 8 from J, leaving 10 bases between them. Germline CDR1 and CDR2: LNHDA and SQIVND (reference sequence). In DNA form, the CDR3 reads TGTGCCCGCCTCGGGGATTCACCCCTCCACTTT. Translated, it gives CARLGDSPLHF.

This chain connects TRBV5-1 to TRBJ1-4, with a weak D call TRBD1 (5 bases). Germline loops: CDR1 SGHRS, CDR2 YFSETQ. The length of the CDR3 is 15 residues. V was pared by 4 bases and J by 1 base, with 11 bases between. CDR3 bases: TGCGCCAGCAGCGCTCAGGGTCAAACTAATGAAAAACTGTTTTTT. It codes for CASSAQGQTNEKLFF. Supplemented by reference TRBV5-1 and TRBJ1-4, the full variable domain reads KAGVTQTPRYLIKTRGQQVTLSCSPISGHRSVSWYQQTPGQGLQFLFEYFSETQRNKGNFPGRFSGRQFSNSRSEMNVSTLELGDSALYLCASSAQGQTNEKLFFGSGTQLSVL.

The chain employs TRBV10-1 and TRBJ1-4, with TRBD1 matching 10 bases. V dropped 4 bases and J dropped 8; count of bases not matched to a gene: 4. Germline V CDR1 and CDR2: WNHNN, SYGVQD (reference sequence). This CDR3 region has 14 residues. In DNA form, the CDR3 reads TGCGCCAGCAGTGGCGGGACAGGGGTCGAAAAACTGTTTTTT. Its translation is CASSGGTGVEKLFF.

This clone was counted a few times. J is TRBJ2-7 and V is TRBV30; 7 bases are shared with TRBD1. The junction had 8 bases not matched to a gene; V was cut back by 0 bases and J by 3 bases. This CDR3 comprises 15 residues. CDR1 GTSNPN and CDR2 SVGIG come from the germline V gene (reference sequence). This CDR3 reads CAWSVLGTALYEQYF. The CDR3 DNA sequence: TGTGCCTGGAGTGTTTTGGGGACAGCCCTCTACGAGCAGTACTTC.

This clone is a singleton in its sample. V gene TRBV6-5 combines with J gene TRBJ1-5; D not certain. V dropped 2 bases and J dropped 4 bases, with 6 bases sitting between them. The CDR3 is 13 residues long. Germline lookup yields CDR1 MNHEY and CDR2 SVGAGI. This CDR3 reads CASSYDSNQPQHF. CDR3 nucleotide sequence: TGTGCCAGCAGTTACGACTCAAATCAGCCCCAGCATTTT.

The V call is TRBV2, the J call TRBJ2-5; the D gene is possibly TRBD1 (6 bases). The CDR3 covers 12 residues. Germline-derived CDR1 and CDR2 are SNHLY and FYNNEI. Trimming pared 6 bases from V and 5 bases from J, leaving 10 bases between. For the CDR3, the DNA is TGTGCCAGCAGGTACGGACAGGAGACCCAGTACTTC. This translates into CASRYGQETQYF. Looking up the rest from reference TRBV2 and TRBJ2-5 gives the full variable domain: EPEVTQTPSHQVTQMGQEVILRCVPISNHLYFYWYRQILGQKVEFLVSFYNNEISEKSEIFDDQFSVERPDGSNFTLKIRSTKLEDSAMYFCASRYGQETQYFGPGTRLLVL.

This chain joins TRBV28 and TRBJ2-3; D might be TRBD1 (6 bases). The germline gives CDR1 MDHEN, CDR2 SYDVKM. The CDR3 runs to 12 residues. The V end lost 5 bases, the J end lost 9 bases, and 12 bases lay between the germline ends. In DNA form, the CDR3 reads TGTGCCAGCAGTCCACCAGGGGTCACGCAGTATTTT. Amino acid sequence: CASSPPGVTQYF.

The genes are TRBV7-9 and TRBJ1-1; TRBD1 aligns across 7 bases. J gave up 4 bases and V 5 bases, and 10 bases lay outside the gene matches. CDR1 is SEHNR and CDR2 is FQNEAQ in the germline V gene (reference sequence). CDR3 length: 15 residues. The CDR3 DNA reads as TGTGCCAGCAGCAGGGGAGGGGGCTCGGGCACTGAAGCTTTCTTT. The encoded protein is CASSRGGGSGTEAFF.